The 13 T cell receptor beta chains below were found in one sample sequenced in a study of CD8 T cells in Susac syndrome. When the RNA was reverse transcribed, random hexamers were used with an input of roughly 0.45 to 1 ug. Via MiXCR, TCRdb re-called the immunoSEQ multiplex PCR reads, giving one row per CDR3 protein. The table lists around 150,000 distinct CDR3 sequences, around 94% of them singletons, with approximately 0.3% in the top ten. The sample taken for sequencing was CD8+ T cells from PBMCs. The receptors originated from a human donor in good health.

This clonotype came up once. The chain carries TRBV27 and TRBJ1-5, with TRBD1 as a possible D gene (5 bases). The CDR3 consists of 15 residues. Looked up from germline, CDR1 is MNHEY and CDR2 is SMNVEV (reference sequence). Trimming pared 0 bases from V and 2 bases from J, leaving 8 bases between. The CDR3 nucleotides read TGTGCCAGCAGTTTATCGGGGGAAGGCAATCAGCCCCAGCATTTT. Protein sequence: CASSLSGEGNQPQHF.

Of note for this clonotype: Its ends do not fully match the called genes, so a read error is possible. This sequence joins TRBV14 and TRBJ2-1, with 9 bases that match TRBD2. CDR3 length equals 15 residues. Germline loops: CDR1 SGHDN, CDR2 FVKESK. The CDR3 DNA sequence: TGTGCCAGCAGCCAAGGGTCCAGCGGGAGGAATGTGCAGTTCTTC. This gives the protein CASSQGSSGRNVQFF. Based on the CDR3 plus reference TRBV14 and TRBJ2-1, the full variable domain is EAGVTQFPSHSVIEKGQTVTLRCDPISGHDNLYWYRRVMGKEIKFLLHFVKESKQDESGMPNNRFLAERTGGTYSTLKVQPAELEDSGVYFCASSQGSSGRNVQFFGPGTRLTVL.

CDR3 region: CASSFGDGSYEQYF. CDR3 bases: TGTGCCAGCAGTTTTGGGGACGGCTCCTACGAGCAGTACTTC. V is TRBV27 and J is TRBJ2-7; D may be TRBD1 or TRBD2 (5 bases each). Germline values: CDR1 MNHEY, CDR2 SMNVEV (reference sequence). CDR3 size: 14 residues. V dropped 3 bases and J dropped 0 bases, with 9 bases sitting between them.

This chain joins TRBV24-1 and TRBJ2-4; no definite D call. The CDR3 has 15 residues. The germline CDR1 and CDR2 sequences are KGHDR and SFDVKD. V was shortened by 6 bases and J by 0 bases, with 11 bases between the two germline ends. The CDR3 DNA is TGTGCCACCAGTCGCGCCTGGTTAGCCAAAAACATTCAGTACTTC. Encoded protein: CATSRAWLAKNIQYF.

The chain links TRBV4-2 to TRBJ2-1, with D unresolved. Trimming pared 1 base from V and 9 bases from J, leaving 7 bases between. Germline V gene data show CDR1 as LGHNA and CDR2 as YNFKEQ. CDR3 length: 12 amino acids. CDR3 bases: TGTGCCAGCAGCCAAGGACCTGGTGAGCAGTTCTTC. Encoded protein: CASSQGPGEQFF.

This rearrangement joins TRBV29-1 to TRBJ1-2; 9 nucleotides agree with TRBD1. This CDR3 is built from 14 residues. The germline V gene encodes CDR1 SQVTM and CDR2 ANQGSEA. Germline trimming cut 4 bases from V and 3 bases from J; bases unmatched to any gene: 6. The CDR3 reads CSVAGTGLDYGYTF. The CDR3 DNA reads TGCAGCGTTGCCGGGACAGGGTTAGACTATGGCTACACCTTC.

The chain carries TRBV12-5 and TRBJ2-5; 9 bases match TRBD1. J was trimmed by 5 bases and V by 4 bases; bases with no gene match: 8. This CDR3 comprises 15 residues. Germline V lookup: CDR1 LGHNT, CDR2 FRNRAP. The CDR3, as DNA: TGTGCTAGTGGTTGGACGGGACAGGGAATGGAGACCCAGTACTTC. Translated: CASGWTGQGMETQYF.

V is TRBV29-1 and J is TRBJ2-1; D remains unclear. CDR3 length equals 10 residues. V shed 7 bases and J shed 3 bases, with 4 bases lying between them. Germline V CDR1 and CDR2: SQVTM, ANQGSEA. The CDR3 nucleotides read TGCAGCGCCGACTACAATGAGCAGTTCTTC. This sequence encodes CSADYNEQFF.

This clonotype came up once. The chain is built from TRBV4-3 and TRBJ2-7, with D perhaps given as TRBD1 or TRBD2 (5 bases each). Trimming left V 4 bases short and J 2 bases short, with 15 bases between. The germline CDR1 and CDR2 sequences are LGHNA and YSLEER. The CDR3 spans 15 residues. The CDR3 loop is CASSLSLGPPYEQYF. The CDR3 nucleotides are TGCGCCAGCAGCCTAAGTCTGGGACCCCCCTACGAGCAGTACTTC.

The chain carries TRBV7-9 and TRBJ2-7; D may correspond to TRBD1 or TRBD2 (5 bases each). Per germline, CDR1 SEHNR and CDR2 FQNEAQ (reference sequence). There are 12 residues in the CDR3. Trimming left V 5 bases short and J 4 bases short, with 9 bases between. The CDR3 is CASSHGAYEQYF. The DNA for the CDR3 is TGTGCCAGCAGCCACGGGGCTTACGAGCAGTACTTC.

The rearrangement links TRBV20-1 to TRBJ2-7, with 12 positions matching TRBD2. The length of the CDR3 is 14 residues. CDR1 and CDR2 (germline): DFQATT, SNEGSKA (reference sequence). Germline trimming cut 5 bases from V and 3 bases from J; bases unmatched to any gene: 5. The CDR3 DNA sequence: TGCAGTGCTCCTCGGACTAGCGGGGACTACGAGCAGTACTTC. Translating gives CSAPRTSGDYEQYF.

V gene TRBV20-1 combines with J gene TRBJ2-2; the D is unclear. CDR3 length: 14 residues. V was shortened by 4 bases and J by 0 bases, with 9 bases between the two germline ends. Germline V gene sequence: CDR1 DFQATT, CDR2 SNEGSKA (reference sequence). DNA of the CDR3: TGCAGTGCTATGGGCACCTCGAACACCGGGGAGCTGTTTTTT. It encodes CSAMGTSNTGELFF.

The genes are TRBV30 and TRBJ2-5; D is ambiguous. The CDR3 sequence is 13 residues long. Germline loops: CDR1 GTSNPN, CDR2 SVGIG (reference sequence). The V and J ends lost 0 bases and 4 bases respectively, with 9 bases between them. CDR3 bases: TGTGCCTGGAGTGTATCTATCTCAGAGACCCAGTACTTC. This codes for CAWSVSISETQYF.